This TCR beta chain was retrieved from a study of beta chain features in type 1 diabetes. Investigators reverse transcribed all isolated RNA, so they sequenced expressed TCRB transcripts. Here immunoSEQ multiplex PCR was the method, and the copy in TCRdb shows in-frame clones only, minus some. The data hold nearly 350,000 clones, with roughly 8% observed a single time. In regard to this clone: Its antigen is not known. The identical CDR3 is also encoded by other nucleotide sequences in the sample.

Findings and limits, study-wide: Across all four CD4+ subsets, people with type 1 diabetes showed modestly shorter TCRB CDR3s. Whether HLA type affects TCRB rearrangement stayed undetermined in the present work.

The TCR comes from a woman under 30 in good health. The sample was central memory CD4+ T cells from blood.

For the CDR3, the DNA is TGTGCCAGCAGTCCAGGGGGAGCAGATACGCAGTATTTT. This gives the protein CASSPGGADTQYF. The chain recombines TRBV28 with TRBJ2-3; TRBD1 matches 7 bases. This CDR3 spans 13 amino acids. CDR1 is MDHEN and CDR2 is SYDVKM in the germline V gene. The J segment lost 4 bases and the V segment lost 5 bases, leaving 3 bases of the junction unmatched. Variable domain in full (rest from reference TRBV28 and TRBJ2-3): DVKVTQSSRYLVKRTGEKVFLECVQDMDHENMFWYRQDPGLGLRLIYFSYDVKMKEKGDIPEGYSVSREKKERFSLILESASTNQTSMYLCASSPGGADTQYFGPGTRLTVL.